Shown below are 19 T cell receptor beta chains from a single sample sequenced in a study of T-cell reconstitution after alpha-beta-depleted transplantation in children (dated by TCRdb to about 2016). Library preparation used PCR. The data were produced on an Illumina HiSeq 2500. TCR library preparation used molecular barcoding, with unique molecular identifiers applied to normalize quantification of the TCRbeta repertoire. TCRdb passed the public sequencing reads through fastp at Q25 and MiXCR, retaining productive beta sequences. Entries that share a CDR3 protein sequence are merged under the most common genes and DNA. For this sample the table gives a few hundred thousand distinct CDR3 sequences, of which 20% to 30% were detected only once. The ten largest clones add up to under 5.5% of the sample. The treatment or condition label, read with the paper, signifies: allogeneic hematopoietic cell transplantation with graft depleted of TCRalphabeta T cells and CD19 B cells.

Sequenced here: PBMCs, mostly from graft donor cells, sampled 360 days after TCRalphabeta/CD19-depleted stem cell transplant. The source of these receptors is a female patient under 10 years old who had a stem cell transplant for congenital amegakaryocytic thrombocytopenia, so the T cells may come from the graft donor.

A few counts support this clonotype. The chain combines TRBV28 with TRBJ2-7, with TRBD1 as a possible D gene (6 bases). V was cut by 6 bases and J by 7 bases, with 13 bases left in between. This CDR3 is built from 12 residues. Germline loops: CDR1 MDHEN, CDR2 SYDVKM. DNA for the CDR3: TGTGCCAGCAGCAGACAGGCCTGGGAGCAGTACTTC. Encoded protein: CASSRQAWEQYF.

The chain couples TRBV2 to TRBJ2-6; D remains ambiguous. Trimming cost V 3 bases and J 0 bases, with 6 bases left between them. Germline V gives CDR1 SNHLY, CDR2 FYNNEI. The CDR3 consists of 15 residues. CDR3 sequence reads: CASSEAASGANVLTF. The CDR3 DNA reads TGTGCCAGCAGTGAGGCGGCCTCTGGGGCCAACGTCCTGACTTTC.

This clonotype was counted only a few times. This sequence joins TRBV5-1 and TRBJ2-7; 7 bases fit TRBD2. The junction had 11 bases not matched to a gene; V was cut back by 5 bases and J by 3 bases. The CDR3 is made up of 15 amino acids. CDR1 and CDR2 (germline): SGHRS, YFSETQ. The chain's CDR3 is CASSLGAAGNYEQYF. CDR3 in DNA: TGCGCCAGCAGTCTCGGGGCAGCGGGAAACTACGAGCAGTACTTC.

This clonotype occurred many times. The J gene is TRBJ2-3, the V gene TRBV11-1; 9 bases are shared with TRBD2. J lost 2 bases, V lost 1 base, and 10 bases had no gene match. This CDR3 is 18 amino acids long. Germline CDR1 SGHAT, CDR2 FQDESV (reference sequence). CDR3 sequence reads: CASSLDSSGGRITDTQYF. The CDR3 DNA reads as TGTGCCAGCAGCTTAGATTCCAGCGGGGGGCGTATCACAGATACGCAGTATTTT.

This chain connects TRBV13 to TRBJ1-2; no definite D call. The V end lost 4 bases, the J end lost 4 bases, and 7 bases lay between the germline ends. Looked up from germline, CDR1 is PRHDT and CDR2 is FYEKMQ (reference sequence). The CDR3 is made up of 12 amino acids. CDR3 nucleotides: TGTGCCAGCAGCTCGGACGGCTATGGCTACACCTTC. Amino acids: CASSSDGYGYTF.

This chain links TRBV12-3 or TRBV12-4 with TRBJ2-1; D is unresolved. The CDR3 is 13 residues long. Trimming shortened V by 8 bases and J by 6 bases, and 14 bases separated the two germline ends. The CDR3 is CASLTNSGNEQFF. The CDR3, as DNA: TGTGCCAGCCTGACCAACTCCGGCAATGAGCAGTTCTTC.

This clonotype was detected only a few times. The chain uses TRBV14 and TRBJ1-1; D unclear. Germline values: CDR1 SGHDN, CDR2 FVKESK. This CDR3 is 13 amino acids long. V lost 4 bases and J 0 bases, leaving 6 bases between the germline ends. The CDR3 protein is CASSLNMNTEAFF. The CDR3 DNA is TGTGCCAGCAGCCTAAATATGAACACTGAAGCTTTCTTT.

The CDR3 region has the DNA TGTGCCAGCAGCTTCGGGACAGCTACCTCTGCGAAGCAGTACTTC. It codes for CASSFGTATSAKQYF. J is TRBJ2-7 and V is TRBV7-2; 7 bases align to TRBD1. The trim removed 3 bases at V and 8 bases at J, leaving 13 bases unmatched. This CDR3 has 15 residues. Germline loops: CDR1 SGHTA, CDR2 FQGNSA.

The J gene is TRBJ2-7, the V gene TRBV20-1; TRBD2 matches at 8 bases. The CDR3 spans 16 residues. J gave up 5 bases and V 6 bases, and 18 bases lay outside the gene matches. The V gene's germline CDR1 is DFQATT and CDR2 SNEGSKA (reference sequence). For the CDR3, the DNA is TGCAGTGCAAAAAAACCGGGACTAGTCACAAGGCACGAGCAGTACTTC. Protein product: CSAKKPGLVTRHEQYF.

CDR3 amino acids: CASSGGQSNYGYTF. The CDR3 coding sequence is TGTGCCAGCAGCGGGGGACAGTCCAACTATGGCTACACCTTC. V is TRBV9 and J is TRBJ1-2, with TRBD1 identical over 7 bases. CDR3 length: 14 residues. Germline CDR1 and CDR2: SGDLS and YYNGEE. Trimming at V came to 3 bases and at J to 2 bases, leaving 4 bases not matched to a gene.

The chain is built from TRBV12-3 or TRBV12-4 and TRBJ2-1; 8 bases fit TRBD1. Trimming cost V 7 bases and J 1 base; bases outside gene matches: 6. CDR3 length: 15 amino acids. CDR3 DNA: TGTGCCAGCACCCCTGACAGGGGTTCCTACAATGAGCAGTTCTTC. This translates into CASTPDRGSYNEQFF.

The chain combines TRBV28 with TRBJ2-2; 11 bases agree with TRBD2. V lost 7 bases and J lost 6; bases outside the gene matches: 13. This CDR3 is built from 17 residues. CDR1 MDHEN and CDR2 SYDVKM come from the germline V gene. Here the CDR3 reads CASTPSEPSGGPGELFF. DNA for the CDR3: TGTGCCAGCACCCCTTCTGAGCCTAGCGGGGGGCCCGGGGAGCTGTTTTTT.

V is TRBV11-1 and J is TRBJ2-5; 12 bases match TRBD2. The CDR3 covers 20 residues. Germline V gene lookup returns CDR1 SGHAT and CDR2 FQDESV (reference sequence). Losses at the gene ends were 4 bases for V and 3 bases for J; bases not matched to a gene: 18. The CDR3 DNA reads as TGTGCCAGCAGCTCCCTAGCGGGGGGGACCATACCGAAGATCAAAGAGACCCAGTACTTC. Amino acids: CASSSLAGGTIPKIKETQYF.

This clonotype was recorded many times. The chain uses TRBV29-1 and TRBJ2-1, with TRBD2 matching 7 bases. The CDR3 is made up of 14 amino acids. In germline, CDR1 is SQVTM, CDR2 ANQGSEA. With V trimmed by 5 bases and J by 1 base, 5 bases remained unmatched. The CDR3 DNA reads as TGCAGCGTTCGGCCTAGCGGATCCTACAATGAGCAGTTCTTC. This translates into CSVRPSGSYNEQFF.

The chain joins TRBV4-3 to TRBJ2-3; 9 positions agree with TRBD2. This CDR3 comprises 15 residues. V lost 1 base and J lost 3; bases outside the gene matches: 2. CDR1 is LGHNA, CDR2 YSLEER, per germline. Written as DNA, the CDR3 is TGCGCCAGCAGCCAAGCTAGCGGGGAGACAGATACGCAGTATTTT. This encodes CASSQASGETDTQYF.

The gene calls are TRBV21-1 and TRBJ2-4. TRBV21-1 is deemed a pseudogene. The CDR3 spans 17 residues. Here the CDR3 DNA reads TGTGCCAGCAGGTTAGCCCAATCCGGGGCTGGCAAAAACATTCAGTACTTC. Its translation: CASRLAQSGAGKNIQYF.

This clonotype showed up just a few times. The CDR3 spells CASSFSGAPQETQYF. CDR3 in DNA: TGTGCCAGCAGCTTCTCGGGGGCACCACAAGAGACCCAGTACTTC. J is TRBJ2-5 and V is TRBV7-9, with D possibly being TRBD1 or TRBD2 (6 bases each). This CDR3 has 15 residues. With 3 bases removed from V and 2 bases from J, the gap between germline ends came to 13 bases. The germline CDR1 and CDR2 sequences are SEHNR and FQNEAQ (reference sequence). Together with reference TRBV7-9 and TRBJ2-5, the CDR3 gives the full variable domain: DTGVSQNPRHKITKRGQNVTFRCDPISEHNRLYWYRQTLGQGPEFLTYFQNEAQLEKSRLLSDRFSAERPKGSFSTLEIQRTEQGDSAMYLCASSFSGAPQETQYFGPGTRLLVL.

J is TRBJ1-1 and V is TRBV20-1; tentative D call: TRBD1 (5 bases). V gave up 3 bases and J gave up 6 bases, with 14 bases separating them. CDR3 length: 13 amino acids. CDR1 and CDR2 (germline): DFQATT, SNEGSKA (reference sequence). The CDR3 DNA reads TGCAGTGCTAGTTCGGGAGGGGCGGCTGAAGCTTTCTTT. This translates into CSASSGGAAEAFF.

This clonotype was counted a few times. The V and J genes are TRBV12-3 or TRBV12-4 and TRBJ1-2, with D unresolved. V was cut by 5 bases and J by 7 bases, with 14 bases left in between. This CDR3 contains 13 residues. Here the CDR3 reads CASSPTPAGGYTF. The CDR3 DNA reads TGTGCCAGCAGTCCGACCCCTGCGGGTGGCTACACCTTC.